This T cell receptor (beta chain) comes out of a study of blood T cell repertoires in COVID-19. The V and J ends lost 3 bases and 4 bases, in that order; junction bases with no gene match: 8. Germline CDR1 SGHDT, CDR2 YYEEEE. The CDR3 length is 16 residues. This clone was found once. Profiled with immunoSEQ multiplex PCR; TCRdb holds only in-frame clones, not every one. This sample yields more than 150,000 clones, of which 84% are seen a single time; around an eighth belongs to the top ten. The chain joins TRBV5-6 to TRBJ2-1, with 9 bases fitting TRBD2. The sequence was collected from a man aged 18 to 29 with active or convalescent COVID-19. Material for sequencing was peripheral blood. The CDR3 region is CASSSKREATYNEQFF. DNA of the CDR3: TGTGCCAGCAGCTCTAAGCGGGAGGCTACGTACAATGAGCAGTTCTTC. The full variable domain, rest sourced from reference TRBV5-6 and TRBJ2-1, is DAGVTQSPTHLIKTRGQQVTLRCSPKSGHDTVSWYQQALGQGPQFIFQYYEEEERQRGNFPDRFSGHQFPNYSSELNVNALLLGDSALYLCASSSKREATYNEQFFGPGTRLTVL.